Listed below are T cell receptor beta chains from one sample, sequenced in a study of T cells in Graves' hyperthyroidism and ophthalmopathy. TCRdb fed the multiplex PCR reads into MiXCR, producing one record per CDR3 protein. Of hundreds of thousands of distinct CDR3 sequences listed, about 20% are singletons. Sequenced sample: blood. These receptors were collected from a woman between 65 and 79 years old with Graves' ophthalmopathy. Each CDR3 is given with its conserved first and last residue. D genes are given only for firm matches. The size of a clone is reported for some rows only, either as once, few or many, or as a class for expanded clones.

-	TRBV3-1	-	TRBJ1-3	CASSSGDVSSGNTIYF	TGTGCCAGCAGTTCTGGGGACGTTAGCTCTGGAAACACCATATATTTT
few	TRBV11-2	-	TRBJ2-5	CASSPDFEETQYF	TGTGCCAGCAGCCCCGATTTTGAAGAGACCCAGTACTTC
-	TRBV24-1	TRBD2	TRBJ2-2	CATSDVAGWRTGELFF	TGTGCCACCAGTGACGTAGCGGGTTGGAGGACCGGGGAGCTGTTTTTT
many	TRBV6-6	-	TRBJ2-2	CASSYGTANTGELFF	TGTGCCAGCAGTTACGGGACGGCGAACACCGGGGAGCTGTTTTTT
-	TRBV5-4	-	TRBJ1-4	CASSSGQRIEKLFF	TGTGCCAGCAGCTCCGGACAGAGAATCGAAAAACTGTTTTTT
-	TRBV28	TRBD1	TRBJ2-1	CASSNSGTGSYNEQFF	TGTGCCAGCAGCAACTCCGGGACAGGCTCCTACAATGAGCAGTTCTTC
-	TRBV9	TRBD1	TRBJ1-5	CASSFRDSGRPQHF	TGTGCCAGCAGCTTCCGGGACAGCGGGCGGCCCCAGCATTTT
-	TRBV4-1	TRBD1	TRBJ2-5	CASSQSGTGVPETQYF	TGCGCCAGCAGCCAATCCGGGACAGGGGTACCAGAGACCCAGTACTTC
few	TRBV7-2	TRBD2	TRBJ2-3	CASSSPLGREFAQYF	TGTGCCAGCAGCTCGCCACTTGGGCGGGAGTTCGCGCAGTATTTT
few	TRBV20-1	-	TRBJ1-3	CSALRQELSGNTIYF	TGCAGTGCCCTGAGGCAGGAGCTCTCTGGAAACACCATATATTTT
-	TRBV9	-	TRBJ2-3	CASSPTGRAADTQYF	TGTGCCAGCAGCCCCACAGGGAGGGCAGCAGATACGCAGTATTTT
-	TRBV10-3	TRBD2	TRBJ2-1	CAISESKGLAGEGEQFF	TGTGCCATCAGTGAGTCGAAGGGACTAGCGGGAGAGGGTGAGCAGTTCTTC
-	TRBV6-1	-	TRBJ2-3	CASSYLGLASTDTQYF	TGTGCCAGCAGTTATTTGGGCCTGGCTAGCACAGATACGCAGTATTTT
-	TRBV29-1	TRBD1	TRBJ1-1	CSASQGPLGEAFF	TGCAGCGCTTCACAGGGGCCCCTGGGTGAAGCTTTCTTT
many	TRBV15	-	TRBJ2-7	CATSRATDSPYEQYF	TGTGCCACCAGCAGAGCCACTGACAGTCCCTACGAGCAGTACTTC
many	TRBV7-2	-	TRBJ1-2	CASSLSRTPNYGYTF	TGTGCCAGCAGCTTATCCCGGACCCCTAACTATGGCTACACCTTC
many	TRBV28	TRBD1	TRBJ1-2	CASSYGQGYGYTF	TGTGCCAGCAGCTACGGACAGGGCTATGGCTACACCTTC
-	TRBV20-1	TRBD2	TRBJ2-7	CRSGLAFRAPYEQYF	TGCAGGTCGGGACTAGCGTTCCGAGCACCCTACGAGCAGTACTTC
-	TRBV10-3	-	TRBJ1-6	CAISGGDNSPLHF	TGTGCCATCAGTGGCGGAGATAATTCACCCCTCCACTTT
-	TRBV12-3/TRBV12-4	-	TRBJ1-4	CASSWGSDEKLFF	TGTGCCAGCAGTTGGGGGTCTGATGAAAAACTGTTTTTT
-	TRBV18	-	TRBJ2-3	CASSPTDTRYF	TGTGCCAGCTCACCGACAGATACGCGGTATTTT
-	TRBV7-9	-	TRBJ2-1	CASSLGVRVNEQFF	TGTGCCAGCAGCCTAGGGGTCCGGGTTAATGAGCAGTTCTTC
-	TRBV7-6	TRBD2	TRBJ2-2	CASNLNGRASGELFF	TGTGCCAGCAACTTAAACGGGAGGGCCTCGGGGGAGCTGTTTTTT
few	TRBV7-2	TRBD1	TRBJ2-7	CASSIQGTDLYEQYF	TGTGCCAGCAGCATTCAAGGGACAGACCTCTACGAGCAGTACTTC
few	TRBV2	-	TRBJ2-2	CASRGLQLIGELFF	TGTGCCAGCCGGGGGCTACAGTTGATCGGGGAGCTGTTTTTT
-	TRBV20-1	-	TRBJ2-1	CSASIRGPSAHNEQFF	TGCAGTGCTAGCATCCGCGGGCCCTCAGCCCACAATGAGCAGTTCTTC
few	TRBV6-1	-	TRBJ2-7	CASSEAWTASFYEQYF	TGTGCCAGCAGTGAAGCCTGGACAGCTTCGTTCTACGAGCAGTACTTC
-	TRBV6-1	TRBD2	TRBJ2-5	CASTGGPGETQYF	TGTGCCAGCACGGGAGGGCCCGGTGAGACCCAGTACTTC
-	TRBV7-2	-	TRBJ1-4	CASSFGFRGEKLFF	TGTGCCAGCAGCTTCGGGTTCAGGGGTGAAAAACTGTTTTTT
few	TRBV20-1	TRBD1	TRBJ2-3	CSAKTGEVGANTDTQYF	TGCAGTGCTAAAACAGGGGAAGTTGGGGCGAACACAGATACGCAGTATTTT
-	TRBV3-1	-	TRBJ2-2	CASSHSRTGSVELFF	TGTGCCAGCAGCCATTCACGCACCGGCAGTGTGGAGCTGTTTTTT
many	TRBV3-1	-	TRBJ2-7	CASSQDKLAFYEQYF	TGTGCCAGCAGCCAAGATAAACTCGCCTTCTACGAGCAGTACTTC
few	TRBV6-1	-	TRBJ2-1	CASSSPGRDNNEQFF	TGTGCCAGCAGTTCCCCGGGACGGGACAACAATGAGCAGTTCTTC